This TCR beta chain comes out of a study of shared clonotypes between healthy human individuals. Deep-level running was used for the assay. Assay: immunoSEQ multiplex PCR; the TCRdb copy retains only in-frame clones and omits some. This table has roughly 2.2 million clones, 85% to 95% appearing once. CDR3 length equals 15 residues. Germline assignment: CDR1 SNHLY and CDR2 FYNNEI. Trimming shortened V by 8 bases and J by 0 bases, and 16 bases separated the two germline ends. Naive CD4+ cells were CD45RA-selected; the remaining cells were memory. Sequencing input: naive CD4+ T cells from PBMCs. The subset denotes: CD45RA+ positively selected. This clonotype was obtained from a man younger than 35 in good health. Some clones in this sample may be carry-over from other donors' samples. The chain links TRBV2 to TRBJ1-2; the D is unclear. As DNA, the CDR3 is TGTGCCAGCTCCGCTACCGGACCTTCTAACTATGGCTACACCTTC. Its translation is CASSATGPSNYGYTF. Complete variable domain (other parts from reference TRBV2 and TRBJ1-2): EPEVTQTPSHQVTQMGQEVILRCVPISNHLYFYWYRQILGQKVEFLVSFYNNEISEKSEIFDDQFSVERPDGSNFTLKIRSTKLEDSAMYFCASSATGPSNYGYTFGSGTRLTVV.